The sequence of this T cell receptor (beta chain) was determined in a study of identical twins. The CDR3 extends over 16 amino acids. V was clipped by 4 bases and J by 4 bases; unmatched bases: 10. Every donor was a healthy Caucasian. TCRdb reanalysed the 5' RACE reads using MiXCR and keeps one entry per CDR3 protein. The profile shows 650,000 to 750,000 distinct CDR3 sequences, over 20% of them singletons. The same data also went into a second study, on T cells expressing NK-cell markers.

J is TRBJ2-3 and V is TRBV12-3 or TRBV12-4, with 8 bases lining up with TRBD1. Sample: PBMCs. The TCR comes from a woman between 18 and 30 years old in good health. CDR3 in amino acids: CASSSLTGVSADTQYF. DNA of the CDR3: TGTGCCAGCAGTTCATTGACAGGGGTATCGGCAGATACGCAGTATTTT.